The sequence of this T cell receptor beta chain was determined in a study of a mutant IDH1 vaccine in newly diagnosed glioma. Study-wide context: The initiation of vaccination occurred 4-6 weeks after radiotherapy alone, or with temozolomide cycles. It was radiotherapy, temozolomide, or both that patients received previously, with most receiving both.

Concerning this clone: The antigen is not known.

Time point meaning: week 47, end of study. A 20-mer mutant IDH1 peptide at 300 ug was injected subcutaneously with topical imiquimod. Here immunoSEQ multiplex PCR was the method, and the copy in TCRdb shows in-frame clones only, minus some. In the table there are 58,000 or so clones, under 85% of which are singletons. Trimming removed 1 base from V and 5 bases from J, with 9 bases in between. Germline-derived CDR1 and CDR2 are MNHNY and SVGAGI (reference sequence). The CDR3 spans 13 residues. Source: PBMCs, taken from a glioma patient whose treatment included an IDH1 peptide vaccine. The clonotype originates from a woman aged 45-65 years with glioma. V usage is TRBV6-6 and J usage is TRBJ2-7; D is possibly TRBD1 (6 bases). In nucleotides, the CDR3 is TGTGCCAGCAGTTACTGGGGACACGACGAGCAGTACTTC. Protein product: CASSYWGHDEQYF.